One sample yielded the 20 T cell receptor beta chains listed below, sequenced in a study of siplizumab effects on memory and regulatory T cells. TCRdb's copy holds only in-frame clones and misses some; the assay was immunoSEQ multiplex PCR. The sample lists about 63,000 clones; around four fifths were seen once. The sequenced sample consisted of memory CD4+ T cells sorted from blood. The source is a human donor in good health.

This rearrangement joins TRBV27 to TRBJ2-5; 8 bases align to TRBD2. After removal of 1 base from V and 2 bases from J, the junction contained 3 bases not matched to a gene. This CDR3 is 15 amino acids long. In germline, CDR1 is MNHEY, CDR2 SMNVEV (reference sequence). CDR3 sequence reads: CASSLLGTSQETQYF. The CDR3 region has the DNA TGTGCCAGCAGTTTATTGGGGACTAGTCAAGAGACCCAGTACTTC.

The chain combines TRBV7-9 with TRBJ2-3; TRBD1 or TRBD2 may be the D gene (5 bases each). V was shortened by 2 bases and J by 2 bases, with 17 bases between the two germline ends. This CDR3 region has 17 residues. Germline loops: CDR1 SEHNR, CDR2 FQNEAQ (reference sequence). In DNA form, the CDR3 reads TGTGCCAGCAGCTTATCATTGGGACCCCAACTCACAGATACGCAGTATTTT. It codes for CASSLSLGPQLTDTQYF.

The gene calls are TRBV7-9 and TRBJ2-1; D remains ambiguous. CDR1 and CDR2 from the germline V gene are SEHNR and FQNEAQ (reference sequence). V lost 11 bases, J lost 0 bases, and 14 bases lay in between. The CDR3 totals 14 residues. This CDR3 is CALPRSSSYNEQFF. CDR3 nucleotides: TGTGCCCTACCCCGGTCAAGCTCCTACAATGAGCAGTTCTTC.

The chain links TRBV6-6 to TRBJ1-1; D unclear. This CDR3 region has 12 residues. Between the trimmed V and J ends, which lost 8 bases and 1 base, there was a span of 8 bases. Germline CDR1 MNHNY, CDR2 SVGAGI (reference sequence). The chain's CDR3 is CASALGNTEAFF. The CDR3 DNA sequence: TGTGCCAGCGCCCTGGGGAACACTGAAGCTTTCTTT.

The chain is built from TRBV5-4 and TRBJ2-1; 7 positions agree with TRBD1. J gave up 5 bases and V 4 bases, and 6 bases lay outside the gene matches. The CDR3 consists of 14 residues. Germline V gives CDR1 SGHNT, CDR2 YYREEE (reference sequence). Here the CDR3 reads CASSPQGSHNEQFF. The CDR3, as DNA: TGTGCCAGCAGCCCACAGGGGAGTCACAATGAGCAGTTCTTC. The full variable domain, with the rest looked up from reference TRBV5-4 and TRBJ2-1, is ETGVTQSPTHLIKTRGQQVTLRCSSQSGHNTVSWYQQALGQGPQFIFQYYREEENGRGNFPPRFSGLQFPNYSSELNVNALELDDSALYLCASSPQGSHNEQFFGPGTRLTVL.

This rearrangement joins TRBV7-8 to TRBJ2-6; the D gene is possibly TRBD2 (6 bases). CDR1 SGHVS and CDR2 FQNEAQ come from the germline V gene. The CDR3 contains 18 residues. V lost 5 bases and J 0 bases, leaving 17 bases between the germline ends. The DNA of the CDR3 is TGTGCCAGCAGCCTCGAACTCCGGGGGACCTCTGGGGCCAACGTCCTGACTTTC. Amino acid sequence: CASSLELRGTSGANVLTF.

This clone was counted a few times. The chain couples TRBV15 to TRBJ1-4; D unclear. Germline lookup yields CDR1 LNHNV and CDR2 YYDKDF (reference sequence). Trimming took off 1 base at V and 3 bases at J, with 6 bases between the two ends. The CDR3 has 14 residues. The CDR3 DNA reads as TGTGCCACCAGCAGAGGGGTAGCTAATGAAAAACTGTTTTTT. Translation: CATSRGVANEKLFF.

CDR3 region: CASSEPGEGVYGYTF. Here the CDR3 DNA reads TGTGCCAGCAGTGAACCAGGGGAGGGAGTCTATGGCTACACCTTC. This chain connects TRBV2 to TRBJ1-2; weak D call: TRBD1 (6 bases). CDR1 is SNHLY, CDR2 FYNNEI, per germline. The CDR3 contains 15 residues. V lost 2 bases and J lost 4, with 14 bases in between.

The rearrangement uses TRBV11-1 and TRBJ2-3; D gene ambiguous. Germline loops: CDR1 SGHAT, CDR2 FQDESV (reference sequence). The CDR3 has 15 residues. The V end was cut by 5 bases, the J end by 0 bases, with 12 bases between. The CDR3 nucleotides read TGTGCCAGCAGCAGAGACGGTTCTAGCACAGATACGCAGTATTTT. Translating gives CASSRDGSSTDTQYF.

This chain joins TRBV30 and TRBJ1-1; D is uncertain. There are 10 residues in the CDR3. Germline V gene sequence: CDR1 GTSNPN, CDR2 SVGIG (reference sequence). Between the trimmed V and J ends, which lost 4 bases and 12 bases, there was a span of 12 bases. The CDR3 spells CAWKRDRTFF. CDR3 bases: TGTGCCTGGAAGAGGGATCGAACTTTCTTT. The variable domain in full, with the rest retrieved from reference TRBV30 and TRBJ1-1, is SQTIHQWPATLVQPVGSPLSLECTVEGTSNPNLYWYRQAAGRGLQLLFYSVGIGQISSEVPQNLSASRPQDRQFILSSKKLLLSDSGFYLCAWKRDRTFFGQGTRLTVV.

The rearrangement uses TRBV6-1 and TRBJ1-2, with D perhaps TRBD1 (6 bases). The CDR3 is made up of 13 amino acids. Deletions cut 6 bases from V and 8 bases from J, with 16 bases between. CDR1 MNHNS and CDR2 SASEGT come from the germline V gene. The CDR3 coding sequence is TGTGCCAGCAGGACCGGGACATCGGTCGGCTACACCTTC. It is translated as CASRTGTSVGYTF.

The chain joins TRBV5-1 to TRBJ1-5; D unresolved. CDR1 and CDR2 (germline): SGHRS, YFSETQ. The CDR3 has 14 amino acids. V was cut by 3 bases and J by 0 bases, with 7 bases left in between. CDR3 DNA: TGCGCCAGCAGCTCCGGGGATAGCAATCAGCCCCAGCATTTT. Protein: CASSSGDSNQPQHF.

This clone showed up just a few times. The chain carries TRBV5-1 and TRBJ2-7; D is undetermined. From germline, CDR1 is SGHRS and CDR2 YFSETQ. The V gene lost 3 bases and the J gene lost 5 bases, with 12 bases spanning the gap. The CDR3 has 13 residues. CDR3 sequence (DNA): TGCGCCAGCAGCTCCCTATCAAGAGACGAGCAGTACTTC. This encodes CASSSLSRDEQYF.

The chain uses TRBV18 and TRBJ2-5; D uncertain. The end of the DNA aligns better with TRBJ2-7, so the J call may be wrong. This CDR3 contains 13 residues. Looked up from germline, CDR1 is KGHSH and CDR2 is LQKENI. The CDR3: CASSPPMSYEQYF. In DNA form, the CDR3 reads TGTGCCAGCTCACCACCTATGAGCTACGAGCAGTACTTC.

The J gene is TRBJ2-3, the V gene TRBV9; D is undetermined. This CDR3 spans 12 amino acids. The germline V gene encodes CDR1 SGDLS and CDR2 YYNGEE. V shed 5 bases and J shed 2 bases, with 6 bases lying between them. This CDR3 reads CASSRYTDTQYF. The CDR3 region has the DNA TGTGCCAGCAGTCGGTACACAGATACGCAGTATTTT.

The chain has TRBV29-1 and TRBJ2-3, with 7 bases matching TRBD1. V dropped 8 bases and J dropped 4; count of bases not matched to a gene: 6. The CDR3 consists of 12 residues. Germline V gives CDR1 SQVTM, CDR2 ANQGSEA. The CDR3 protein is CSHRQGADTQYF. In DNA, the CDR3 is TGCAGCCATCGACAGGGCGCAGATACGCAGTATTTT.

The chain has TRBV19 and TRBJ1-5; 7 bases line up with TRBD1. The CDR3 loop spans 15 amino acids. The V gene's germline CDR1 is LNHDA and CDR2 SQIVND (reference sequence). J was trimmed by 9 bases and V by 4 bases; bases with no gene match: 12. The CDR3 sequence is CASSNGSPGGRPQHF. In DNA, the CDR3 is TGTGCCAGTAGTAACGGGAGTCCAGGGGGTAGGCCCCAGCATTTT.

The J gene is TRBJ2-5, the V gene TRBV28, with TRBD1 matching over 9 bases. The CDR3 has 17 residues. Germline trimming cut 4 bases from V and 5 bases from J; bases unmatched to any gene: 14. The V gene's germline CDR1 is MDHEN and CDR2 SYDVKM. The CDR3 region is CASSSLRGTGSDETQYF. The CDR3, as DNA: TGTGCCAGCAGTTCCTTGCGGGGGACAGGGAGCGATGAGACCCAGTACTTC. Together with reference TRBV28 and TRBJ2-5, the CDR3 gives the full variable domain: DVKVTQSSRYLVKRTGEKVFLECVQDMDHENMFWYRQDPGLGLRLIYFSYDVKMKEKGDIPEGYSVSREKKERFSLILESASTNQTSMYLCASSSLRGTGSDETQYFGPGTRLLVL.

The chain couples TRBV29-1 to TRBJ2-7, with D tentatively TRBD1 (5 bases). This CDR3 contains 13 residues. The germline V and J ends were trimmed by 4 bases and 3 bases, with 13 bases remaining between them. Looked up from germline, CDR1 is SQVTM and CDR2 is ANQGSEA. CDR3 bases: TGCAGCGTTGGTGGGCAGGGATTCTACGAGCAGTACTTC. It is translated as CSVGGQGFYEQYF.

The chain couples TRBV5-1 to TRBJ1-1; D remains unclear. The germline V and J ends were trimmed by 0 bases and 3 bases, with 9 bases remaining between them. Germline V gene sequence: CDR1 SGHRS, CDR2 YFSETQ. The CDR3 has 14 amino acids. As DNA, the CDR3 is TGCGCCAGCAGCTTGGACCGGTGGGACACTGAAGCTTTCTTT. Its translation: CASSLDRWDTEAFF. Full variable domain (missing parts from reference TRBV5-1 and TRBJ1-1): KAGVTQTPRYLIKTRGQQVTLSCSPISGHRSVSWYQQTPGQGLQFLFEYFSETQRNKGNFPGRFSGRQFSNSRSEMNVSTLELGDSALYLCASSLDRWDTEAFFGQGTRLTVV.